The present entry profiles one TCR beta chain with its context. This entry comes from a study of post-analysis software for immune sequencing data. TCR beta cDNA libraries had unique molecular identifiers. TCRdb reanalysed the PCR reads using MiXCR and keeps one entry per CDR3 protein. The sample records 740,000 or so distinct CDR3 sequences, 53% being singletons. Material: blood. This TCR derives from a girl under 18 with multiple sclerosis.

The CDR3 DNA reads TGTGCCACCAGTGATACTTCAGAGACCCAGTACTTC. Protein: CATSDTSETQYF. This chain connects TRBV24-1 to TRBJ2-5; D unresolved. The CDR3 covers 12 residues. The germline V and J ends were trimmed by 3 bases and 4 bases, with 5 bases remaining between them. The germline V gene has CDR1 KGHDR and CDR2 SFDVKD.